These 21 T cell receptor beta chains share one sample of origin, sequenced in a study of naive and memory T cell subsets. An equimolar mix of two oligonucleotides served as the beta constant-region primer for TRBC1 and TRBC2. TCRdb reanalysed the UMI-ligation and nested PCR reads using MiXCR and keeps one entry per CDR3 protein. The sample lists around 2,800 distinct CDR3 sequences, approximately 7% occurring once. Sequenced input: effector memory CD8+ T cells from blood. The subset: effector memory, CD45RA- CD27-. Every receptor here comes from a human donor in good health.

In this sample, this clonotype turned up many times. The chain joins TRBV7-9 to TRBJ2-3; maybe TRBD2 (6 bases). V dropped 9 bases and J dropped 1 base, with 14 bases sitting between them. Looked up from germline, CDR1 is SEHNR and CDR2 is FQNEAQ (reference sequence). This CDR3 comprises 14 residues. CDR3 nucleotides: TGTGCCAGTTGGGACCCTAGCGGCACAGATACGCAGTATTTT. This sequence encodes CASWDPSGTDTQYF.

This chain links TRBV28 with TRBJ2-3; TRBD1 agrees at 11 bases. The length of the CDR3 is 15 residues. Trimming removed 7 bases from V and 4 bases from J; junction bases left unmatched: 7. Germline V lookup: CDR1 MDHEN, CDR2 SYDVKM. CDR3 residues: CASNPGQGEADTQYF. CDR3 DNA sequence: TGTGCCAGCAACCCGGGACAGGGGGAGGCAGATACGCAGTATTTT.

This clonotype was observed once. This rearrangement joins TRBV7-8 to TRBJ2-7, with 7 bases lining up with TRBD1. Germline V lookup: CDR1 SGHVS, CDR2 FQNEAQ. The CDR3 length is 15 residues. J lost 4 bases, V lost 3 bases, and 9 bases had no gene match. In nucleotides, the CDR3 is TGTGCCAGCAGCTTTAGGAAAGGGGGCTCATACGAGCAGTACTTC. Its protein product is CASSFRKGGSYEQYF.

This clonotype was observed a few times. The chain employs TRBV7-9 and TRBJ2-2, with D perhaps matching TRBD2 (5 bases). The V gene's germline CDR1 is SEHNR and CDR2 FQNEAQ (reference sequence). This CDR3 contains 12 residues. V lost 3 bases and J 8 bases, leaving 7 bases between the germline ends. The CDR3 loop reads CASSFPGGELFF. The CDR3 coding sequence is TGTGCCAGCAGCTTCCCGGGGGGGGAGCTGTTTTTT. Drawing the rest from reference TRBV7-9 and TRBJ2-2, the complete variable domain is DTGVSQNPRHKITKRGQNVTFRCDPISEHNRLYWYRQTLGQGPEFLTYFQNEAQLEKSRLLSDRFSAERPKGSFSTLEIQRTEQGDSAMYLCASSFPGGELFFGEGSRLTVL.

This clonotype was counted at least ten times. This chain joins TRBV20-1 and TRBJ2-7; D unresolved. V was pared by 4 bases and J by 5 bases, with 12 bases between. This CDR3 has 12 amino acids. Germline CDR1 is DFQATT and CDR2 is SNEGSKA (reference sequence). CDR3 amino acids: CSAIAWAHEQYF. In DNA form, the CDR3 reads TGCAGTGCTATTGCATGGGCTCACGAGCAGTACTTC.

The J gene is TRBJ1-5, the V gene TRBV5-5; 8 bases fit TRBD1. Germline V CDR1 and CDR2: SGHKS, YYEKEE (reference sequence). This CDR3 is 15 amino acids long. Unmatched junction bases numbered 4, after V lost 1 base and J lost 4 bases. The CDR3 nucleotides read TGTGCCAGCAGCTTGCGGCAGGGGGCAAATCAGCCCCAGCATTTT. This gives the protein CASSLRQGANQPQHF.

The rearrangement uses TRBV7-8 and TRBJ2-2; D is perhaps TRBD2 (6 bases). V was clipped by 6 bases and J by 4 bases, with 21 bases between them. This CDR3 comprises 17 residues. Germline CDR1 SGHVS, CDR2 FQNEAQ. CDR3 amino acids: CASRLLLGGRGTGELFF. The DNA of the CDR3 is TGTGCCAGCAGACTACTCCTCGGAGGGCGCGGCACCGGGGAGCTGTTTTTT.

This clonotype appeared many times. V usage is TRBV5-6 and J usage is TRBJ2-2; D remains unclear. The germline gives CDR1 SGHDT, CDR2 YYEEEE. Trimming cost V 0 bases and J 1 base, with 4 bases left between them. This CDR3 has 14 residues. Here the CDR3 reads CASSLALNTGELFF. CDR3 nucleotide sequence: TGTGCCAGCAGCTTGGCCCTGAACACCGGGGAGCTGTTTTTT. The whole variable domain, remainder taken from reference TRBV5-6 and TRBJ2-2, is DAGVTQSPTHLIKTRGQQVTLRCSPKSGHDTVSWYQQALGQGPQFIFQYYEEEERQRGNFPDRFSGHQFPNYSSELNVNALLLGDSALYLCASSLALNTGELFFGEGSRLTVL.

This clonotype was seen a few times. The chain joins TRBV6-9 to TRBJ2-3, with a tentative D call TRBD2 (6 bases). Germline CDR1 is MNHGY and CDR2 is SVAAGI. The CDR3 has 15 amino acids. With 6 bases removed from V and 1 base from J, the gap between germline ends came to 14 bases. The CDR3 DNA sequence: TGTGCCAGCAGATCACCGGGACTTCGCACAGATACGCAGTATTTT. This sequence encodes CASRSPGLRTDTQYF.

Here the CDR3 reads CSARDGDLLGQPQHF. The CDR3 coding sequence is TGCAGTGCTAGAGACGGGGACCTTCTCGGGCAGCCCCAGCATTTT. The genes are TRBV20-1 and TRBJ1-5; maybe TRBD1 (5 bases). V lost 0 bases and J 7 bases, leaving 16 bases between the germline ends. The CDR3 contains 15 residues. Germline assignment: CDR1 DFQATT and CDR2 SNEGSKA (reference sequence).

This clonotype is judged medium-sized. This chain uses TRBV7-7 with TRBJ2-1, with 13 bases aligning to TRBD2. Trimming cost V 5 bases and J 7 bases; bases outside gene matches: 8. The CDR3 length is 16 residues. Germline V gene lookup returns CDR1 SSHAT and CDR2 FNYEAQ (reference sequence). The CDR3 coding sequence is TGTGCCAGCAGCCCGACTAGCGGGAGGCTGGGGAATGAGCAGTTCTTC. Protein product: CASSPTSGRLGNEQFF.

This clonotype was observed a few times. The CDR3 DNA follows: TGTGCCAGCAGTTTAACCACCGGGACGGGCGACTCTGGGGCCAACGTCCTGACTTTC. Translating gives CASSLTTGTGDSGANVLTF. V gene TRBV7-9 combines with J gene TRBJ2-6; either TRBD1 or TRBD2 may fit D (5 bases each). CDR3 size: 19 residues. Germline CDR1 SEHNR, CDR2 FQNEAQ (reference sequence). V lost 6 bases to trimming and J lost 0 bases, with 21 bases between them.

The J gene is TRBJ1-5, the V gene TRBV7-6, with D unclear. Trimming took off 1 base at V and 3 bases at J, with 16 bases between the two ends. Germline values: CDR1 SGHVS, CDR2 FNYEAQ. CDR3 length equals 17 residues. The CDR3 loop is CASSLEFGWRNNQPQHF. CDR3 DNA: TGTGCCAGCAGCTTAGAGTTTGGCTGGCGGAACAATCAGCCCCAGCATTTT.

Within the sample, this clonotype is medium-sized. The chain is built from TRBV7-8 and TRBJ2-5; D unresolved. There are 12 residues in the CDR3. CDR1 and CDR2 (germline): SGHVS, FQNEAQ. V lost 0 bases and J 5 bases, leaving 4 bases between the germline ends. The chain's CDR3 is CASSLAPETQYF. The CDR3 DNA is TGTGCCAGCAGCTTAGCCCCCGAGACCCAGTACTTC. The full variable domain, rest sourced from reference TRBV7-8 and TRBJ2-5, is GAGVSQSPRYKVAKRGQDVALRCDPISGHVSLFWYQQALGQGPEFLTYFQNEAQLDKSGLPSDRFFAERPEGSVSTLKIQRTQQEDSAVYLCASSLAPETQYFGPGTRLLVL.

This clonotype was observed at least ten times. CDR3 in amino acids: CASSASGGSYNEQFF. The CDR3 nucleotides read TGTGCCAGCAGTGCTAGCGGAGGCTCCTACAATGAGCAGTTCTTC. The chain joins TRBV6-4 to TRBJ2-1; 7 nucleotides align to TRBD2. V gave up 4 bases and J gave up 0 bases; unmatched junction bases: 3. Germline CDR1 MRHNA, CDR2 SNTAGT. The CDR3 length is 15 residues.

The table lists this clonotype with a few counts. The V call is TRBV9, the J call TRBJ2-3, with D tentatively TRBD1 (5 bases). V shed 3 bases and J shed 4 bases, with 12 bases lying between them. This CDR3 region has 14 residues. Per the germline V gene, CDR1 is SGDLS and CDR2 is YYNGEE. The CDR3 coding sequence is TGTGCCAGCAGCGCCCCGACAGACGCAGATACGCAGTATTTT. Protein: CASSAPTDADTQYF.

The chain uses TRBV4-3 and TRBJ2-1; 10 bases are shared with TRBD2. Germline V gives CDR1 LGHNA, CDR2 YSLEER. After removal of 4 bases from V and 0 bases from J, the junction contained 3 bases not matched to a gene. The CDR3 consists of 16 residues. This CDR3 is CASSLRTSGSYNEQFF. The CDR3 bases are TGCGCCAGCAGCCTGCGGACTAGCGGCTCCTACAATGAGCAGTTCTTC.

The chain couples TRBV30 to TRBJ2-2, with 7 bases matching TRBD1. The CDR3 sequence is 15 residues long. Trimming took 3 bases from V and 6 from J; bases not matched to a gene: 10. Germline lookup yields CDR1 GTSNPN and CDR2 SVGIG (reference sequence). The CDR3: CAWSPADQGAGELFF. CDR3 nucleotides: TGTGCCTGGAGCCCAGCGGACCAGGGGGCCGGGGAGCTGTTTTTT.

This sequence joins TRBV4-1 and TRBJ2-7; D tentatively reads TRBD1 or TRBD2 (5 bases each). The CDR3 consists of 12 residues. The V gene lost 3 bases and the J gene lost 4 bases, with 7 bases spanning the gap. The V gene's germline CDR1 is MGHRA and CDR2 YSYEKL. This CDR3 reads CASSQRGYEQYF. In nucleotides, the CDR3 is TGCGCCAGCAGCCAGAGGGGATACGAGCAGTACTTC.

In this sample, this clonotype turned up many times. V gene TRBV18 combines with J gene TRBJ2-7, with D unresolved. V was clipped by 0 bases and J by 3 bases, with 6 bases between them. Germline-derived CDR1 and CDR2 are KGHSH and LQKENI. This CDR3 spans 13 amino acids. In DNA, the CDR3 is TGTGCCAGCTCACCACCCGACGGCTACGAGCAGTACTTC. Amino acid sequence: CASSPPDGYEQYF.

This clonotype showed up many times. The chain joins TRBV5-4 to TRBJ2-2; D could derive from TRBD1 or TRBD2 (5 bases each). The V gene lost 6 bases and the J gene lost 2 bases, with 14 bases spanning the gap. Germline-derived CDR1 and CDR2 are SGHNT and YYREEE (reference sequence). The CDR3 totals 15 residues. DNA of the CDR3: TGTGCCAGCAACCCCGGGACGGTCAACACCGGGGAGCTGTTTTTT. This codes for CASNPGTVNTGELFF.